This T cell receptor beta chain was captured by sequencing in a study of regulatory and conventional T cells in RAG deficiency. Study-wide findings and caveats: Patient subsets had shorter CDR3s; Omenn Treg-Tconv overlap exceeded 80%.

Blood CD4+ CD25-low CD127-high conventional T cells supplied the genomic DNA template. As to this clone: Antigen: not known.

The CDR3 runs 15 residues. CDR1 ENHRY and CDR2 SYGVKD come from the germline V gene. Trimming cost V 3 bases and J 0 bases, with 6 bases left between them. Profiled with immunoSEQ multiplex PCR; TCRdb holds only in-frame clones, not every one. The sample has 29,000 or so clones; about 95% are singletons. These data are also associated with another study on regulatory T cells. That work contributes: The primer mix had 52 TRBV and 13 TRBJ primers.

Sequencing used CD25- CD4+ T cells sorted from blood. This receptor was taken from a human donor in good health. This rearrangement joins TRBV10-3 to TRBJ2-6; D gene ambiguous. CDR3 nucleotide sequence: TGTGCCATCAGTGACGGTCCCTCTGGGGCCAACGTCCTGACTTTC. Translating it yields CAISDGPSGANVLTF.